The T cell receptor (beta chain) under discussion was sequenced for a study of T cells in Graves' hyperthyroidism and ophthalmopathy. Overall study findings and caveats: A model of 13 V-J features distinguished ophthalmopathy from stable hyperthyroidism.

Amplified TCR beta CDR3 regions came from RNA transcripts. The TCR CDR3 first-round RT-PCR relied on the HTBI primer set. TCRdb passed the multiplex PCR reads through MiXCR, listing each CDR3 protein once. The sample yields more than 550,000 distinct CDR3 sequences, about 19% seen once. This CDR3 comprises 13 residues. Between the trimmed V and J ends, which lost 4 bases and 2 bases, there was a span of 8 bases. Germline V gives CDR1 SNHLY, CDR2 FYNNEI. With a duration under 2 months, the hyperthyroidism was newly diagnosed in patients aged 18 to 65. Exclusion followed for patients with uncontrolled infection, other autoimmune disease, pregnancy or lactation. This clonotype was detected many times. What it binds is not known.

The sequence derives from a woman aged 45-65 years with Graves' hyperthyroidism that later progressed to Graves' ophthalmopathy. The V and J genes are TRBV2 and TRBJ1-2; the D is unclear. The sequenced sample consisted of blood. The CDR3 sequence is CASSVEQNYGYTF. CDR3 DNA: TGTGCCAGCAGTGTGGAGCAGAACTATGGCTACACCTTC. The variable domain in full, with the rest retrieved from reference TRBV2 and TRBJ1-2, is EPEVTQTPSHQVTQMGQEVILRCVPISNHLYFYWYRQILGQKVEFLVSFYNNEISEKSEIFDDQFSVERPDGSNFTLKIRSTKLEDSAMYFCASSVEQNYGYTFGSGTRLTVV.